Sequencing of this TCR beta chain was carried out in a study of low-dose radiotherapy and immunotherapy resistance in tumors. About the study: Cohort 1 was treated with 0.5 Gy per fraction at 2-week intervals, amounting to 6.5 Gy overall.

This clonotype was picked up many times. The length of the CDR3 is 13 residues. Germline trimming cut 6 bases from V and 4 bases from J; bases unmatched to any gene: 6. From germline, CDR1 is SQVTM and CDR2 ANQGSEA. Both TCRalpha and TCRbeta chains were reverse transcribed with V-gene-specific primers. TCRs were amplified for about 18 PCR cycles with a constant-region primer and V-primer adapter. By in vitro transcription, the isolated mRNA was amplified. TCRdb passed the reads through MiXCR, listing each CDR3 protein once. This sample carries about 35,000 distinct CDR3 sequences, less than 25% of them seen once, and the ten largest clones take 9.2%. Noted time point: after trial treatment. As for treatment: LDRT plus nivolumab, ipilimumab, low-dose cyclophosphamide and aspirin (RACIN trial). It was nivolumab, ipilimumab, aspirin, low-dose cyclophosphamide and low-dose radiotherapy that donors received. Each patient who was eligible had an advanced solid tumor with no tumor-infiltrating lymphocytes.

The rearrangement links TRBV29-1 to TRBJ2-1, with TRBD1 identical over 7 bases. The clonotype was recovered from a female donor with ovarian cancer. Sequences were derived from PBMCs, sampled after low-dose radiotherapy plus immunotherapy. This CDR3 reads CSVGTAIYNEQFF. CDR3 coding DNA: TGCAGCGTAGGGACAGCAATATACAATGAGCAGTTCTTC.